This TCR beta chain is drawn from a study of OX40 agonist ivuxolimab in advanced cancers. The CDR3 runs to 15 residues. J gave up 3 bases and V 3 bases, and 7 bases lay outside the gene matches. The germline V gene has CDR1 SGDLS and CDR2 YYNGEE. Study-wide findings and caveats: Some of the lowest clonal expansion was seen in partial responders at 0.1-3.0 mg/kg. Also showing low normalized T-cell clonal expansion were some of the nonresponders.

In regard to this clone: The antigen is undetermined.

Generated by immunoSEQ multiplex PCR, the TCRdb table keeps only in-frame clones and is missing some. The sample carries fewer than 25,000 clones, 70% to 90% recorded once. The sequence was collected from an adult with an advanced solid tumor such as melanoma, head and neck, liver or kidney cancer. This specimen consisted of CD4+ or CD8+ T cells sorted from blood, obtained in a trial of the OX40 agonist ivuxolimab. The V gene is TRBV9, the J gene TRBJ2-7; 9 bases agree with TRBD2. The CDR3 protein is CASSASGSGSYEQYF. As DNA, the CDR3 is TGTGCCAGCAGCGCCTCGGGTAGCGGGAGCTACGAGCAGTACTTC.